Listed here are 17 T cell receptor beta chains from one sample, sequenced in a study of T cell changes during pregnancy in multiple sclerosis (dated by TCRdb to the late 2010s). The library was produced with the immunoSEQ multiplex PCR assay. In TCRdb, the immuneACCESS table is reduced to in-frame sequences with V and J assigned. These tables do not hold every clone; where another copy was compared, an unresolved V gene accounts for under half, and the others remain unexplained. Recorded for this sample are 45,000 to 55,000 clones; roughly 90% of them occurred a single time. The ten largest make up less than 0.65% of the sample. The source was CD4+ T cells from peripheral blood mononuclear cells, collected after pregnancy. These receptors originate from a female donor with multiple sclerosis, enrolled in a pregnancy study.

The rearrangement uses TRBV4-3 and TRBJ1-1, with TRBD1 matching over 7 bases. This CDR3 spans 14 amino acids. Germline CDR1 and CDR2: LGHNA and YSLEER. With V trimmed by 8 bases and J by 1 base, 7 bases remained unmatched. The CDR3, as DNA: TGCGCCAGCGGCCGGGGGACAGCGAACACTGAAGCTTTCTTT. It translates to CASGRGTANTEAFF.

This chain uses TRBV7-2 with TRBJ2-7; the D is unclear. The CDR3 totals 12 residues. V was pared by 7 bases and J by 4 bases, with 11 bases between. Germline values: CDR1 SGHTA, CDR2 FQGNSA. As DNA, the CDR3 is TGTGCCAGCACCCTCACGGGTTACGAGCAGTACTTC. This translates into CASTLTGYEQYF.

CDR3 loop: CASSPGQGQTFF. The CDR3 DNA reads TGTGCCAGCAGCCCTGGACAGGGGCAAACTTTCTTT. The V and J genes are TRBV6-5 and TRBJ1-1, with 9 bases identical to TRBD1. This CDR3 contains 12 residues. The V gene end was trimmed by 6 bases and the J gene end by 12 bases; junction bases not matched to a gene: 8. Germline CDR1 MNHEY, CDR2 SVGAGI.

This clone appeared a single time. The J gene is TRBJ1-5, the V gene TRBV28, with TRBD1 as a possible D gene (6 bases). Germline V gives CDR1 MDHEN, CDR2 SYDVKM. Trimming left V 11 bases short and J 6 bases short, with 14 bases between. The CDR3 totals 12 residues. The chain's CDR3 is CASTVGGQPQHF. The CDR3 DNA reads as TGTGCCTCCACCGTAGGGGGTCAGCCCCAGCATTTT.

The sample holds one count of this clone. This sequence joins TRBV30 and TRBJ1-2, with TRBD1 matching 9 bases. The CDR3 runs to 13 residues. Germline V gives CDR1 GTSNPN, CDR2 SVGIG (reference sequence). With V trimmed by 8 bases and J by 5 bases, 9 bases remained unmatched. CDR3 in amino acids: CAHPDRGSYGYTF. CDR3 bases: TGTGCCCACCCGGACAGGGGATCATATGGCTACACCTTC.

A single count supports this clone. The chain couples TRBV12-5 to TRBJ1-1; 7 bases fit TRBD1. This CDR3 region has 15 residues. Trimming removed 2 bases from V and 5 bases from J; junction bases left unmatched: 8. CDR1 is LGHNT, CDR2 FRNRAP, per germline. The CDR3 loop is CASGLSGTVKTEAFF. CDR3 DNA: TGTGCTAGTGGTTTGTCCGGGACAGTAAAAACTGAAGCTTTCTTT.

This clone occurred once. The V and J genes are TRBV7-9 and TRBJ1-6, with 10 bases lining up with TRBD1. This CDR3 spans 15 amino acids. CDR1 SEHNR and CDR2 FQNEAQ come from the germline V gene (reference sequence). J gave up 9 bases and V 4 bases, and 6 bases lay outside the gene matches. The CDR3 DNA follows: TGTGCCAGCAGCTCGACAGGGGGCCAGGGTTCACCCCTCCACTTT. This encodes CASSSTGGQGSPLHF.

The CDR3 sequence is CASSISPDRGPLKGTEAFF. Written as DNA, the CDR3 is TGTGCCAGTAGTATATCCCCCGACAGGGGGCCTCTAAAGGGAACTGAAGCTTTCTTT. The rearrangement joins TRBV19 to TRBJ1-1; 10 bases align to TRBD1. The junction had 17 bases not matched to a gene; V was cut back by 2 bases and J by 5 bases. The CDR3 is 19 amino acids. Per germline, CDR1 LNHDA and CDR2 SQIVND (reference sequence).

Only one count was recorded for this clone. The V gene is TRBV11-3, the J gene TRBJ1-1; maybe TRBD1 (5 bases). Germline CDR1 reads SGHNT; CDR2 reads YENEEA. With 6 bases removed from V and 3 bases from J, the gap between germline ends came to 11 bases. The CDR3 contains 13 residues. CDR3 in DNA: TGTGCCAGCAGTTCAGGAGGGGACACTGAAGCTTTCTTT. Amino acid sequence: CASSSGGDTEAFF.

This clone was seen a single time. The CDR3 sequence: CASSLSGTNTGELFF. CDR3 in DNA: TGTGCCAGCAGCTTAAGCGGGACCAACACCGGGGAGCTGTTTTTT. The chain carries TRBV7-3 and TRBJ2-2, with D tentatively TRBD2 (6 bases). Trimming cost V 1 base and J 2 bases, with 8 bases left between them. This CDR3 region has 15 residues. Germline lookup yields CDR1 SGHTA and CDR2 FQGTGA. Filled out from reference TRBV7-3 and TRBJ2-2, the complete variable domain reads GAGVSQTPSNKVTEKGKYVELRCDPISGHTALYWYRQSLGQGPEFLIYFQGTGAADDSGLPNDRFFAVRPEGSVSTLKIQRTERGDSAVYLCASSLSGTNTGELFFGEGSRLTVL.

The rearrangement links TRBV7-3 to TRBJ2-3, with D possibly matching TRBD1 (6 bases). Trimming pared 5 bases from V and 4 bases from J, leaving 16 bases between. Germline V gene data show CDR1 as SGHTA and CDR2 as FQGTGA. This CDR3 is 15 amino acids long. For the CDR3, the DNA is TGTGCCAGCAGCCAAGGGGGTATCGCGGCAGATACGCAGTATTTT. This sequence encodes CASSQGGIAADTQYF. The full variable domain, completed using reference TRBV7-3 and TRBJ2-3, is GAGVSQTPSNKVTEKGKYVELRCDPISGHTALYWYRQSLGQGPEFLIYFQGTGAADDSGLPNDRFFAVRPEGSVSTLKIQRTERGDSAVYLCASSQGGIAADTQYFGPGTRLTVL.

The chain joins TRBV5-6 to TRBJ2-4; maybe TRBD2 (5 bases). The V end lost 1 base, the J end lost 2 bases, and 7 bases lay between the germline ends. CDR1 is SGHDT, CDR2 YYEEEE, per germline. The CDR3 has 14 amino acids. The CDR3 nucleotides are TGTGCCAGCAGCTTGTGGGAGTCCAAAAACATTCAGTACTTC. It specifies CASSLWESKNIQYF.

J is TRBJ1-1 and V is TRBV7-2; no reliable D call. Deletions cut 2 bases from V and 1 base from J, with 5 bases between. Germline CDR1 reads SGHTA; CDR2 reads FQGNSA. The CDR3 sequence is 13 residues long. CDR3 loop: CASSLRSNTEAFF. The CDR3 DNA reads as TGTGCCAGCAGCTTACGGTCGAACACTGAAGCTTTCTTT.

The rearrangement links TRBV6-1 to TRBJ2-3; TRBD2 agrees at 14 bases. Germline V lookup: CDR1 MNHNS, CDR2 SASEGT. The CDR3 loop spans 17 amino acids. Trimming cost V 4 bases and J 4 bases; bases outside gene matches: 7. This chain's CDR3 is CASSGTGTSGSPDTQYF. In DNA, the CDR3 is TGTGCCAGCAGTGGGACTGGGACTAGCGGGAGCCCAGATACGCAGTATTTT.

This clone is termed medium-sized (0.01 to 0.1%). The chain employs TRBV5-1 and TRBJ2-7; no reliable D call. Per the germline V gene, CDR1 is SGHRS and CDR2 is YFSETQ. This CDR3 region has 11 residues. Trimming took off 3 bases at V and 7 bases at J, with 8 bases between the two ends. The CDR3 spells CASSYNQEQYF. The CDR3 DNA sequence: TGCGCCAGCAGCTATAACCAGGAGCAGTACTTC.

The chain links TRBV2 to TRBJ2-3; 10 bases are shared with TRBD2. The junction had 8 bases not matched to a gene; V was cut back by 6 bases and J by 8 bases. The CDR3 sequence is 14 residues long. Germline V gene lookup returns CDR1 SNHLY and CDR2 FYNNEI. The CDR3 sequence is CASRRLAGESTQYF. The CDR3 DNA sequence: TGTGCCAGCAGGCGCCTAGCGGGAGAAAGTACGCAGTATTTT. Together with reference TRBV2 and TRBJ2-3, the CDR3 gives the full variable domain: EPEVTQTPSHQVTQMGQEVILRCVPISNHLYFYWYRQILGQKVEFLVSFYNNEISEKSEIFDDQFSVERPDGSNFTLKIRSTKLEDSAMYFCASRRLAGESTQYFGPGTRLTVL.

V is TRBV18 and J is TRBJ2-5; tentatively, D is TRBD1 (5 bases). CDR1 KGHSH and CDR2 LQKENI come from the germline V gene. The CDR3 has 14 amino acids. Trimming took 2 bases from V and 1 from J, leaving 8 bases between them. CDR3 DNA sequence: TGTGCCAGCTCACCATTAGACAGCCAAGAGACCCAGTACTTC. This translates into CASSPLDSQETQYF.